These 21 T cell receptor beta chains came from one sample sequenced in a study of shared clonotypes between healthy human individuals. The table came from immunoSEQ multiplex PCR; TCRdb's copy has only in-frame clones and leaves some out. The data show 2.3 million or so clones, just over 90% seen once. The sequencing input was naive CD4+ T cells from PBMCs. As for subset: CD45RA+ positively selected. All receptors derive from a man aged 18-30 years in good health. Some clones in this sample may be carry-over from other donors' samples.

The V and J genes are TRBV28 and TRBJ2-7; either TRBD1 or TRBD2 may supply D (6 bases each). Looked up from germline, CDR1 is MDHEN and CDR2 is SYDVKM. This CDR3 has 12 amino acids. Trimming shortened V by 8 bases and J by 5 bases, and 13 bases separated the two germline ends. CDR3 nucleotides: TGTGCCAGCGCCACCGGGGGCGACGAGCAGTACTTC. This codes for CASATGGDEQYF.

This clone was recorded a few times. Other DNA variants within this sample encode the same CDR3. The rearrangement links TRBV5-1 to TRBJ1-5; D remains ambiguous. CDR1 is SGHRS, CDR2 YFSETQ, per germline. The V end lost 0 bases, the J end lost 2 bases, and 6 bases lay between the germline ends. The CDR3 has 14 residues. CDR3 region: CASSLDGGNQPQHF. The CDR3 DNA follows: TGCGCCAGCAGCTTGGATGGGGGCAATCAGCCCCAGCATTTT.

CDR3 coding DNA: TGCAGCGTCGCCCAACGGCTAGCGGGAGCCCACGAGCAGTACTTC. Translating gives CSVAQRLAGAHEQYF. The chain is built from TRBV29-1 and TRBJ2-7; TRBD2 aligns across 10 bases. The CDR3 is made up of 15 amino acids. Trimming removed 6 bases from V and 5 bases from J; junction bases left unmatched: 13. Germline CDR1 is SQVTM and CDR2 is ANQGSEA.

The CDR3 nucleotides read TGTGCCAGCAGCGGACGCGTAGGACAGGCCTACGAGCAGTACTTC. Residues: CASSGRVGQAYEQYF. The chain carries TRBV7-9 and TRBJ2-7, with 7 bases aligning to TRBD1. The CDR3 length is 15 residues. In germline, CDR1 is SEHNR, CDR2 FQNEAQ (reference sequence). The J segment lost 2 bases and the V segment lost 5 bases, leaving 9 bases of the junction unmatched.

Of note for this clone: Other DNA variants within this sample encode the same CDR3. The chain carries TRBV5-1 and TRBJ2-2; D perhaps matches TRBD1 (6 bases). The CDR3 sequence is 15 residues long. Germline V gives CDR1 SGHRS, CDR2 YFSETQ. Trimming took 4 bases from V and 0 from J, leaving 10 bases between them. CDR3 loop: CASSPGTTNTGELFF. CDR3 nucleotide sequence: TGCGCCAGCAGCCCCGGGACAACGAACACCGGGGAGCTGTTTTTT.

The gene calls are TRBV7-9 and TRBJ2-7, with D tentatively TRBD2 (5 bases). CDR3 length: 15 residues. Trimming took 3 bases from V and 0 from J, leaving 12 bases between them. Per germline, CDR1 SEHNR and CDR2 FQNEAQ (reference sequence). The CDR3 spells CASSFQAGSSYEQYF. DNA for the CDR3: TGTGCCAGCAGCTTCCAGGCGGGCTCCTCCTACGAGCAGTACTTC.

This chain joins TRBV7-2 and TRBJ2-7; a possible D gene is TRBD2 (5 bases). The V end lost 4 bases, the J end lost 6 bases, and 10 bases lay between the germline ends. From germline, CDR1 is SGHTA and CDR2 FQGNSA. The CDR3 loop spans 12 amino acids. CDR3 in DNA: TGTGCCAGCAGCTCGGCCGGGATCGAGCAGTACTTC. It yields the protein CASSSAGIEQYF. The full variable domain, in which reference TRBV7-2 and TRBJ2-7 provide the parts outside the CDR3, is GAGVSQSPSNKVTEKGKDVELRCDPISGHTALYWYRQSLGQGLEFLIYFQGNSAPDKSGLPSDRFSAERTGGSVSTLTIQRTQQEDSAVYLCASSSAGIEQYFGPGTRLTVT.

The chain recombines TRBV18 with TRBJ2-3; D gene unclear. V was trimmed by 2 bases and J by 4 bases, leaving 16 bases between them. The CDR3 loop spans 16 amino acids. Germline V gives CDR1 KGHSH, CDR2 LQKENI. The CDR3 sequence is CASSPTRSEWADTQYF. CDR3 DNA: TGTGCCAGCTCACCAACGAGAAGCGAATGGGCAGATACGCAGTATTTT.

The J gene is TRBJ2-5, the V gene TRBV30; 16 nucleotides line up with TRBD2. This CDR3 has 18 amino acids. With V trimmed by 4 bases and J by 4 bases, 12 bases remained unmatched. Germline V lookup: CDR1 GTSNPN, CDR2 SVGIG (reference sequence). Here the CDR3 reads CAWNLPGLAGGPGETQYF. In DNA, the CDR3 is TGTGCCTGGAATTTACCGGGACTAGCGGGAGGGCCGGGAGAGACCCAGTACTTC.

The chain combines TRBV2 with TRBJ2-5; TRBD2 matches 10 bases. This CDR3 region has 17 residues. Germline assignment: CDR1 SNHLY and CDR2 FYNNEI. V dropped 2 bases and J dropped 3; count of bases not matched to a gene: 9. CDR3 nucleotide sequence: TGTGCCAGCAGTGAACAAAGAAAACTAGCGGGGAAAGAGACCCAGTACTTC. Its translation: CASSEQRKLAGKETQYF.

The chain has TRBV4-2 and TRBJ2-7; unclear D gene. The CDR3 is made up of 13 amino acids. Trimming stripped 4 bases from V and 6 bases from J, with 13 bases between. Germline-derived CDR1 and CDR2 are LGHNA and YNFKEQ. CDR3 DNA sequence: TGTGCCAGCAGCCCCTACAGTCCCGCCGAGCAGTACTTC. Protein: CASSPYSPAEQYF.

CDR3 residues: CASSLPWLNTEAFF. The CDR3 DNA sequence: TGTGCCAGCAGCCTACCTTGGTTGAACACTGAAGCTTTCTTT. V usage is TRBV7-9 and J usage is TRBJ1-1; no firm D call. Germline-derived CDR1 and CDR2 are SEHNR and FQNEAQ (reference sequence). The CDR3 has 14 residues. V lost 5 bases to trimming and J lost 0 bases, with 10 bases between them.

A single count supports this clone. The chain combines TRBV18 with TRBJ1-2; D gene unclear. Germline V gives CDR1 KGHSH, CDR2 LQKENI. Trimming pared 2 bases from V and 0 bases from J, leaving 13 bases between. The CDR3 extends over 16 amino acids. DNA for the CDR3: TGTGCCAGCTCACCATCGCTCGCACAGCCTAACTATGGCTACACCTTC. It specifies CASSPSLAQPNYGYTF.

The J gene is TRBJ1-5, the V gene TRBV7-9; unclear D gene. V was trimmed by 4 bases and J by 7 bases, leaving 14 bases between them. The CDR3 extends over 14 amino acids. Per the germline V gene, CDR1 is SEHNR and CDR2 is FQNEAQ (reference sequence). CDR3 nucleotide sequence: TGTGCCAGCAGCTCGACCCGGGCGAGGCAGCCCCAGCATTTT. Protein sequence: CASSSTRARQPQHF.

The gene calls are TRBV28 and TRBJ1-4; D ambiguous. V gave up 6 bases and J gave up 4 bases, with 12 bases separating them. This CDR3 is 14 amino acids long. The germline gives CDR1 MDHEN, CDR2 SYDVKM. CDR3 bases: TGTGCCAGCAGGACGTCCAGGCGTAATGAAAAACTGTTTTTT. Translating gives CASRTSRRNEKLFF.

The V gene is TRBV5-6, the J gene TRBJ2-3; no firm D call. The CDR3 loop spans 17 amino acids. Germline V lookup: CDR1 SGHDT, CDR2 YYEEEE. Trimming took 0 bases from V and 0 from J, leaving 14 bases between them. CDR3 sequence: CASSLGLVVYSTDTQYF. CDR3 coding DNA: TGTGCCAGCAGCTTGGGATTAGTAGTTTATAGCACAGATACGCAGTATTTT.

Turning to this clone: This sample includes further DNA sequences coding for the same CDR3. The chain uses TRBV2 and TRBJ2-1; 12 positions match TRBD2. From germline, CDR1 is SNHLY and CDR2 FYNNEI. The CDR3 extends over 15 amino acids. J gave up 8 bases and V 1 base, and 3 bases lay outside the gene matches. In DNA, the CDR3 is TGTGCCAGCAGTGAAGGACTAGCGGGAGTCGATGAGCAGTTCTTC. It codes for CASSEGLAGVDEQFF.

The V gene is TRBV2, the J gene TRBJ2-5; weak D call: TRBD2 (5 bases). This CDR3 is 14 amino acids long. CDR1 and CDR2 (germline): SNHLY, FYNNEI. V was pared by 4 bases and J by 1 base, with 10 bases between. In nucleotides, the CDR3 is TGTGCCAGCAGTGGAGGGATGGTCCAAGAGACCCAGTACTTC. Translating it yields CASSGGMVQETQYF.

The gene calls are TRBV5-4 and TRBJ1-2, with TRBD1 identical over 10 bases. The germline gives CDR1 SGHNT, CDR2 YYREEE (reference sequence). The trim removed 2 bases at V and 0 bases at J, leaving 4 bases unmatched. CDR3 length equals 16 residues. CDR3 nucleotides: TGTGCCAGCAGCTTCGGGACAGGGGCGGCTAACTATGGCTACACCTTC. As protein: CASSFGTGAANYGYTF. Filled out from reference TRBV5-4 and TRBJ1-2, the complete variable domain reads ETGVTQSPTHLIKTRGQQVTLRCSSQSGHNTVSWYQQALGQGPQFIFQYYREEENGRGNFPPRFSGLQFPNYSSELNVNALELDDSALYLCASSFGTGAANYGYTFGSGTRLTVV.

V is TRBV19 and J is TRBJ1-1; TRBD1 matches 7 bases. The trim removed 6 bases at V and 11 bases at J, leaving 15 bases unmatched. Germline CDR1 LNHDA, CDR2 SQIVND (reference sequence). This CDR3 contains 14 residues. The CDR3 DNA follows: TGTGCCAGTAGCGATCCCCCGACAGGGTTTAGGGCTTTCTTT. It specifies CASSDPPTGFRAFF.

This chain joins TRBV2 and TRBJ2-3; the match to TRBD2 covers 7 bases. With 6 bases clipped from V and 3 bases from J, the junction kept 9 bases outside the gene matches. CDR1 is SNHLY and CDR2 is FYNNEI in the germline V gene. This CDR3 comprises 15 residues. Here the CDR3 reads CASSSSQGGTDTQYF. The CDR3 nucleotides are TGTGCCAGCAGCAGCTCGCAGGGAGGGACAGATACGCAGTATTTT.